The clone carrying this T cell receptor (beta chain) was seen a handful of times. This entry comes from a study of graft-versus-host responses after intestinal transplantation. The CDR3 is 17 amino acids. Germline-derived CDR1 and CDR2 are MGHRA and YSYEKL. The V and J ends lost 4 bases and 1 base, in that order; junction bases with no gene match: 4. Generated by immunoSEQ multiplex PCR, the TCRdb table keeps only in-frame clones and is missing some. The repertoire includes 20,000 to 30,000 clones, 70% to 90% of them detected once, and around 0.97% sits in the top ten. The genes are TRBV4-1 and TRBJ2-2; 12 nucleotides agree with TRBD2. This receptor was identified in a human patient who received an intestinal transplant, so some T cells may come from the graft donor. Sequenced material: PBMCs, taken more than 450 days after intestinal transplant. The CDR3 loop is CASSRPGLAGNTGELFF. The CDR3 nucleotides are TGCGCCAGCAGCCGCCCGGGACTAGCGGGGAACACCGGGGAGCTGTTTTTT.